One TCR beta chain is described in this entry. This clonotype was observed at least ten times. The specificity of this receptor is unknown. Base qualities are missing; no much larger clone stands one base away. The CDR3 starts with the cysteine, ends with the phenylalanine, and has 16 residues. The read is trimmed to its CDR3 DNA, 48 bases read in frame from base 1. The CDR1 and CDR2 encoded by the germline V gene are MDHEN and SYDVKM. At the junction V is shortened by 3 bases and J by 0 bases, with 9 bases in between. This specimen comes from a study of human T cells and chemical hapten exposure (dated by TCRdb to the early 2020s). Regarding the complete study: For sensitization, 2% DPC in acetone was applied to a roughly 2 cm by roughly 2 cm area of upper inner arm skin. This study followed changes in the peripheral blood TCR repertoire in vivo during primary and secondary sensitization of alopecia patients to the hapten diphenylcyclopropenone (DPC). Throughout the approximately 23-week study period, patients were also given weekly therapeutic DPC doses on the scalp. Libraries were combined into a pool for sequencing, and differences in TCR yield between samples came mainly from small differences in library volumes within the pool. The patient cohort, mostly female, included alopecia areata with under or over 50% scalp involvement, alopecia totalis and alopecia universalis. Blood for TCR sequencing was provided by twenty-nine alopecia patients at one to four time points (pre-sensitization, 2, 6 and 24 weeks). Patch testing was done on the upper back using Finn chambers containing 0.01% DPC, and results were scored after 6 days according to International Contact Dermatitis Research Group standards. Patient blood was sampled pre-sensitization (week 0) and at 2, 6 and about 24 weeks after DPC sensitization. Points the paper makes about the study in general: Repeated subsampling changed both the strength of the expansion versus patch-test correlation and the threshold at which the correlation became significant. Because every patient had alopecia, a presumed autoimmune disease, the patients' immune response might differ from that of healthy individuals. Patch test score was positively correlated with the number of PT1 expanded TCRs, with significance at thresholds 8, 16 and 32 but not at 4. No change with DPC sensitization was found in the number of TCRs above 1 in 1000 frequency, and no evidence of global repertoire structure alterations was found. Expanded TCRs formed significantly more large CDR3 similarity clusters than pre-sensitization or healthy control sets, consistent with antigen-driven responses.

The intended sense of this specimen's time point label: patch test 1, 2 weeks after DPC sensitization. Per the publication, the treatment or condition label means: therapeutic diphenylcyclopropenone sensitization with weekly scalp DPC. Blood at each patch-test visit was drawn before the patch test was applied. Patients were eligible if aged 18 to 70, diagnosed with alopecia and judged suitable for DPC therapy, and pregnant patients were excluded. Total RNA was extracted from unfractionated whole blood collected in Tempus Blood RNA tubes. The library relied on RACE. Sequencing relied on a NextSeq 500. Library preparation attached unique molecular identifiers to individual cDNA molecules for quantitative, reproducible TCR counting. From each blood RNA sample, both TCR alpha and TCR beta chains were sequenced. Processing in the source paper ran as follows. A median of around 96,000 TCRs per sample was observed, with a range of 23,224 to 690,600. The Decombinator software suite was used to annotate V, J and CDR3 in the TCR reads. Every sample was subsampled to the same number of TCRs (28,000) for the PS versus PT1 abundance plots. TCRs were defined as expanded if absent before sensitization and observed at least eight times at the 2-week time point. Clones were called with MiXCR by TCRdb after fastp trimmed the public reads at Q25, and only in-frame beta chains were retained. Rows are combined by CDR3 protein, so each entry shows the most common genes and DNA. TCRdb, not the authors, supplied the V and J calls. In all, the sample holds 300,000 to 450,000 distinct CDR3 sequences, and approximately 5% of those were seen once. The top ten hold 2% to 2.5% of the sample.

Sequenced material: whole blood, taken in connection with sensitization to the hapten diphenylcyclopropenone (DPC). The chain was built from TRBV28 and TRBJ2-6; no D segment can be confidently identified. The receptor was derived from a woman aged 45-65 years with alopecia areata. Some clones in this sample may be carry-over from other donors' samples. CDR3 loop: CASSFLHLSGANVLTF. The DNA is TGTGCCAGCAGTTTCCTACACCTCTCTGGGGCCAACGTCCTGACTTTC.